Below, one TCR beta chain is given with its context. Its antigen is unidentified. Germline loops: CDR1 GTSNPN, CDR2 SVGIG (reference sequence). The germline V and J ends were trimmed by 1 base and 6 bases, with 17 bases remaining between them. This CDR3 has 15 amino acids. The data were obtained in a study of T cell responses to AZD1222 COVID-19 vaccine. Regarding the study as a whole: Targeting of unmutated variant regions was reportedly seen in nearly half of spike-specific TCRs. Donors were largely white British and mainly female; clonal diversity was possibly underestimated.

TCRdb's copy holds only in-frame clones and misses some; the assay was immunoSEQ multiplex PCR. This table holds approximately 89,000 clones, 70% to 90% found once. This TCR derives from an adult in good health. The chain has TRBV30 and TRBJ2-3; D might be TRBD2 (6 bases). The sample was peripheral blood, taken on day 0 of AZD1222 vaccination. This chain's CDR3 is CAWSGPLGGDDTQYF. In nucleotides, the CDR3 is TGTGCCTGGAGTGGGCCTTTGGGGGGTGACGATACGCAGTATTTT. The full variable domain, completed using reference TRBV30 and TRBJ2-3, is SQTIHQWPATLVQPVGSPLSLECTVEGTSNPNLYWYRQAAGRGLQLLFYSVGIGQISSEVPQNLSASRPQDRQFILSSKKLLLSDSGFYLCAWSGPLGGDDTQYFGPGTRLTVL.